This paragraph reports one T cell receptor (beta chain). The antigen is unknown. CDR3 length equals 16 residues. CDR1 is SGHDT, CDR2 YYEEEE, per germline. The source of the sample is a study of T cells expressing NK-cell markers. Study-level information: TCR beta repertoires came from sorted CD3+CD56+NKG2C+, CD3+CD56+NKG2C- and CD3+CD56-NKG2C+ T cells.

What made the TCR beta cDNA was 5'RACE template switching with UMIs. TCRdb re-called the 5' RACE reads and catalogs CDR3 proteins one per entry, DNA excluded. Here the sample table reports 500,000 to 700,000 distinct CDR3 sequences. The study, taken as a whole, reports: NKG2C+ dominant clonotype frequencies in 6 or 7 donors were about 1.0-8% of CD8+ T cells.

The chain employs TRBV5-6 and TRBJ2-7; with no DNA, the TCRdb D assignment of TRBD2 cannot be verified. What was sequenced was blood T cells: a sorted CD56 or NKG2C T cell subset, CD4+ or CD8+ T cells, or bulk PBMC T cells (not recorded which). The TCR comes from a young man in good health. The chain's CDR3 is CASSRGGVLVNYEQYF.